Listed here are 5 T cell receptor beta chains from one sample, sequenced in a study of shared clonotypes between healthy human individuals. Assay used: immunoSEQ multiplex PCR; TCRdb lists only in-frame clones, some missing. In the table there are about 680,000 clones, around 90% of which are singletons. CD45RO-negative, CCR7-selected cells formed the naive CD8 fraction, which excluded terminally differentiated effector memory CD45RA+ cells. Sequencing was done on a sample of naive CD8+ T cells sorted from blood. The receptor set was obtained from a man aged 30 to 39 in good health.

The chain recombines TRBV28 with TRBJ2-7; no firm D call. Trimming removed 6 bases at V and 3 bases at J, with 9 bases between. CDR1 is MDHEN, CDR2 SYDVKM, per germline. The CDR3 loop spans 12 amino acids. The CDR3 region is CASRRTDYEQYF. In DNA form, the CDR3 reads TGTGCCAGCAGGAGAACGGACTACGAGCAGTACTTC. Full variable domain (rest looked up from reference TRBV28 and TRBJ2-7): DVKVTQSSRYLVKRTGEKVFLECVQDMDHENMFWYRQDPGLGLRLIYFSYDVKMKEKGDIPEGYSVSREKKERFSLILESASTNQTSMYLCASRRTDYEQYFGPGTRLTVT.

V and J are TRBV5-4 and TRBJ2-1; D is perhaps TRBD2 (6 bases). The length of the CDR3 is 18 residues. Trimming cost V 4 bases and J 6 bases, with 26 bases left between them. The germline V gene encodes CDR1 SGHNT and CDR2 YYREEE (reference sequence). CDR3 DNA: TGTGCCAGCAGCCGAACTTACGGTGGAGGAGGGCCGGGCAATGAGCAGTTCTTC. Its translation is CASSRTYGGGGPGNEQFF.

The rearrangement uses TRBV7-9 and TRBJ2-3, with TRBD1 as a possible D gene (6 bases). Trimming shortened V by 0 bases and J by 0 bases, and 7 bases separated the two germline ends. CDR3 length: 15 residues. CDR1 SEHNR and CDR2 FQNEAQ come from the germline V gene (reference sequence). CDR3 in amino acids: CASSLAQGSTDTQYF. The CDR3 DNA reads as TGTGCCAGCAGCTTAGCGCAGGGGAGCACAGATACGCAGTATTTT.

The rearrangement joins TRBV7-9 to TRBJ1-1; D not resolved. The V gene lost 2 bases and the J gene lost 0 bases, with 4 bases spanning the gap. Looked up from germline, CDR1 is SEHNR and CDR2 is FQNEAQ (reference sequence). The CDR3 contains 13 residues. CDR3 bases: TGTGCCAGCAGCTTACCCCTGAACACTGAAGCTTTCTTT. As protein: CASSLPLNTEAFF.

The genes are TRBV4-1 and TRBJ2-1, with 7 bases lining up with TRBD2. The ends lost 2 bases at V and 5 bases at J; junction bases unmatched: 12. The CDR3 loop spans 17 amino acids. Germline V gives CDR1 MGHRA, CDR2 YSYEKL. CDR3 sequence: CASSQLPAGRSNNEQFF. Written as DNA, the CDR3 is TGCGCCAGCAGCCAACTCCCGGCCGGGAGGAGTAACAATGAGCAGTTCTTC.